The 19 T cell receptor beta chains listed next were all sequenced from one sample in a study of blood T cell repertoires in COVID-19. The method was immunoSEQ multiplex PCR; TCRdb's version includes in-frame clones alone and lacks a portion of them. The profile shows about 300,000 clones, around 90% of them singletons. The sample was PBMCs or T cells enriched from blood (not recorded which). Receptors were obtained from a woman aged 25-40 years who had recovered from COVID-19.

The chain couples TRBV7-6 to TRBJ2-3; tentatively, D is TRBD2 (7 bases). This CDR3 has 15 amino acids. V was shortened by 1 base and J by 2 bases, with 10 bases between the two germline ends. CDR1 is SGHVS and CDR2 is FNYEAQ in the germline V gene. The CDR3 reads CASSLGGGPTDTQYF. The CDR3 coding sequence is TGTGCCAGCAGCTTAGGCGGGGGCCCCACAGATACGCAGTATTTT. Based on the CDR3 plus reference TRBV7-6 and TRBJ2-3, the full variable domain is GAGVSQSPRYKVTKRGQDVALRCDPISGHVSLYWYRQALGQGPEFLTYFNYEAQQDKSGLPNDRFSAERPEGSISTLTIQRTEQRDSAMYRCASSLGGGPTDTQYFGPGTRLTVL.

This CDR3 reads CASSYNLPEREGNQPQHF. As DNA, the CDR3 is TGTGCCAGCAGTTACAATCTTCCGGAGAGGGAGGGCAATCAGCCCCAGCATTTT. V gene TRBV2 combines with J gene TRBJ1-5, with D unresolved. The CDR3 is 18 amino acids. CDR1 is SNHLY and CDR2 is FYNNEI in the germline V gene. V was shortened by 5 bases and J by 2 bases, with 22 bases between the two germline ends. The variable domain in full, completed from reference TRBV2 and TRBJ1-5, reads EPEVTQTPSHQVTQMGQEVILRCVPISNHLYFYWYRQILGQKVEFLVSFYNNEISEKSEIFDDQFSVERPDGSNFTLKIRSTKLEDSAMYFCASSYNLPEREGNQPQHFGDGTRLSIL.

V and J are TRBV10-3 and TRBJ2-7, with 8 bases identical to TRBD1. The CDR3 is 14 residues long. V lost 6 bases, J lost 3 bases, and 7 bases stayed unmatched. Germline V gives CDR1 ENHRY, CDR2 SYGVKD. CDR3 nucleotides: TGTGCCATCAGCGCACAGGGGGTAAACTACGAGCAGTACTTC. Its protein is CAISAQGVNYEQYF.

The rearrangement joins TRBV10-3 to TRBJ1-2; 7 bases align to TRBD1. This CDR3 has 14 amino acids. Germline loops: CDR1 ENHRY, CDR2 SYGVKD. The junction had 8 bases not matched to a gene; V was cut back by 6 bases and J by 4 bases. In DNA, the CDR3 is TGTGCCATCAGGCCGACCGACAGGGTCTATGGCTACACCTTC. Translating it yields CAIRPTDRVYGYTF.

The chain links TRBV12-5 to TRBJ1-1; D not resolved. Germline lookup yields CDR1 LGHNT and CDR2 FRNRAP. Trimming removed 2 bases at V and 7 bases at J, with 11 bases between. The CDR3 has 13 residues. The CDR3 DNA sequence: TGTGCTAGTGGTTTGTGGTTGGAGGGTGAAGCTTTCTTT. Translating gives CASGLWLEGEAFF.

The V call is TRBV19, the J call TRBJ1-2, with a weak D call TRBD1 (6 bases). From germline, CDR1 is LNHDA and CDR2 SQIVND (reference sequence). Between the trimmed V and J ends, which lost 5 bases and 5 bases, there was a span of 18 bases. The length of the CDR3 is 15 residues. CDR3 region: CASSLTYREGYGYTF. CDR3 DNA sequence: TGTGCCAGTAGTTTAACCTACAGGGAGGGGTATGGCTACACCTTC.

The chain links TRBV30 to TRBJ1-6, with D possibly being TRBD1 (5 bases). CDR1 is GTSNPN and CDR2 is SVGIG in the germline V gene (reference sequence). The CDR3 is made up of 12 amino acids. V lost 4 bases and J lost 7, with 8 bases in between. CDR3 nucleotides: TGTGCCTGGACCCAGGGAAATTCACCCCTCCACTTT. Translating gives CAWTQGNSPLHF.

This clone was detected only once. This chain joins TRBV6-1 and TRBJ2-7; tentative D call: TRBD1 (6 bases). Looked up from germline, CDR1 is MNHNS and CDR2 is SASEGT. The CDR3 consists of 12 residues. Between the trimmed V and J ends, which lost 3 bases and 4 bases, there was a span of 7 bases. CDR3 loop: CASSDRGYEQYF. CDR3 DNA: TGTGCCAGCAGTGACAGGGGATACGAGCAGTACTTC.

The rearrangement joins TRBV7-9 to TRBJ2-7; D may be TRBD1 (5 bases). Between the trimmed V and J ends, which lost 1 base and 3 bases, there was a span of 10 bases. The CDR3 runs 14 residues. Per the germline V gene, CDR1 is SEHNR and CDR2 is FQNEAQ (reference sequence). For the CDR3, the DNA is TGTGCCAGCAGCTTAGGACAGAGCTTCTACGAGCAGTACTTC. This translates into CASSLGQSFYEQYF.

The V and J genes are TRBV30 and TRBJ1-3, with D maybe TRBD1 (5 bases). CDR1 GTSNPN and CDR2 SVGIG come from the germline V gene (reference sequence). CDR3 length: 14 amino acids. V lost 3 bases and J 4 bases, leaving 13 bases between the germline ends. CDR3: CAWREAGLGNTIYF. The CDR3 DNA reads TGTGCCTGGAGGGAAGCAGGGTTGGGAAACACCATATATTTT.

The CDR3 loop reads CASSLAGQGNGYTF. In DNA, the CDR3 is TGCGCCAGCAGCTTGGCCGGACAGGGGAATGGCTACACCTTC. V and J are TRBV5-1 and TRBJ1-2; 9 bases are shared with TRBD1. Germline V gene lookup returns CDR1 SGHRS and CDR2 YFSETQ. The CDR3 has 14 residues. Trimming cost V 0 bases and J 6 bases; bases outside gene matches: 3. The whole variable domain, remainder taken from reference TRBV5-1 and TRBJ1-2, is KAGVTQTPRYLIKTRGQQVTLSCSPISGHRSVSWYQQTPGQGLQFLFEYFSETQRNKGNFPGRFSGRQFSNSRSEMNVSTLELGDSALYLCASSLAGQGNGYTFGSGTRLTVV.

In DNA, the CDR3 is TGTGCCAGCAGCTCCGGACAGTCTGCAACTAATGAAAAACTGTTTTTT. Amino acids: CASSSGQSATNEKLFF. The V call is TRBV5-8, the J call TRBJ1-4, with a tentative D call TRBD1 (6 bases). The CDR3 is 16 amino acids. With 3 bases removed from V and 0 bases from J, the gap between germline ends came to 12 bases. Per the germline V gene, CDR1 is SGHTS and CDR2 is YDEGEE. Full variable domain (missing parts from reference TRBV5-8 and TRBJ1-4): EAGVTQSPTHLIKTRGQQATLRCSPISGHTSVYWYQQALGLGLQFLLWYDEGEERNRGNFPPRFSGRQFPNYSSELNVNALELEDSALYLCASSSGQSATNEKLFFGSGTQLSVL.

The chain links TRBV30 to TRBJ1-4, with TRBD1 as a possible D gene (5 bases). The CDR3 has 15 residues. V gave up 0 bases and J gave up 7 bases, with 15 bases separating them. CDR1 is GTSNPN and CDR2 is SVGIG in the germline V gene (reference sequence). CDR3 protein: CAWSVGGRGGEKLFF. CDR3 nucleotide sequence: TGTGCCTGGAGTGTGGGGGGTAGAGGTGGTGAAAAACTGTTTTTT.

The chain joins TRBV19 to TRBJ1-1, with D hard to call. The CDR3 spans 14 residues. V lost 1 base and J 0 bases, leaving 6 bases between the germline ends. The germline gives CDR1 LNHDA, CDR2 SQIVND (reference sequence). CDR3 nucleotide sequence: TGTGCCAGTAGTATAGTTTTATTGAACACTGAAGCTTTCTTT. This codes for CASSIVLLNTEAFF.

The J gene is TRBJ2-3, the V gene TRBV3-1 (or the pseudogene TRBV3-2), with 12 positions matching TRBD2. Germline trimming cut 1 base from V and 6 bases from J; bases unmatched to any gene: 5. The length of the CDR3 is 16 residues. Germline V gene sequence: CDR1 LGHDT, CDR2 YNNKEL (reference sequence). CDR3 sequence: CASSQVASGGADTQYF. In DNA, the CDR3 is TGTGCCAGCAGCCAAGTGGCTAGCGGGGGGGCGGATACGCAGTATTTT.

The count of this clone is one. The chain employs TRBV30 and TRBJ1-4; 11 nucleotides align to TRBD1. The germline gives CDR1 GTSNPN, CDR2 SVGIG (reference sequence). The CDR3 runs to 15 residues. The trim removed 2 bases at V and 5 bases at J, leaving 4 bases unmatched. The CDR3 DNA reads as TGTGCCTGGAGTAAGAGGGACAGGGGGAATGAAAAACTGTTTTTT. Protein product: CAWSKRDRGNEKLFF.

The chain recombines TRBV5-1 with TRBJ1-2; no firm D call. In germline, CDR1 is SGHRS, CDR2 YFSETQ. V gave up 4 bases and J gave up 3 bases, with 7 bases separating them. The CDR3 is 12 amino acids. CDR3 region: CASSEYDYGYTF. In DNA, the CDR3 is TGCGCCAGCAGCGAGTACGACTATGGCTACACCTTC.

The J gene is TRBJ2-5, the V gene TRBV11-2; D is perhaps TRBD2 (6 bases). The V gene's germline CDR1 is SGHAT and CDR2 FQNNGV. The ends were cut back, 8 bases at V and 5 bases at J, with 12 bases in the middle. The length of the CDR3 is 12 residues. The CDR3 bases are TGTGCCAGCCAGGCGGGGCGGGAGACCCAGTACTTC. Translating gives CASQAGRETQYF.

The sample holds one count of this clone. V gene TRBV29-1 combines with J gene TRBJ2-7; a possible D gene is TRBD2 (7 bases). Looked up from germline, CDR1 is SQVTM and CDR2 is ANQGSEA. The CDR3 contains 13 residues. The V end was cut by 7 bases, the J end by 6 bases, with 19 bases between. CDR3 protein: CSAEWGGLGEQYF. CDR3 DNA sequence: TGCAGCGCTGAGTGGGGGGGGCTTGGCGAGCAGTACTTC.